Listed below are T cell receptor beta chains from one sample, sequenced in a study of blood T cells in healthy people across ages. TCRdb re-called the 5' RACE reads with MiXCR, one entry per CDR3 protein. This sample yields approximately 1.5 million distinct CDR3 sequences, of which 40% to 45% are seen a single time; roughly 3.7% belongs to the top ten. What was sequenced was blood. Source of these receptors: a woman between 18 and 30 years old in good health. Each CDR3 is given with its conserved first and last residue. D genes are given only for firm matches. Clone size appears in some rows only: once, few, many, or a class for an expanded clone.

CASSLSRGPNDEKLFF	TGTGCCAGCAGTTTATCGAGGGGGCCTAATGATGAAAAACTGTTTTTT	TRBD1	NA	TRBV27	TRBJ1-4
CATSGGQGYYGYTF	TGTGCCACCAGTGGAGGACAAGGGTATTATGGCTACACCTTC	NA	NA	TRBV24-1	TRBJ1-2
CASSSPSGGLQETQYF	TGCGCCAGCAGCTCACCTAGCGGGGGCCTCCAAGAGACCCAGTACTTC	TRBD2	NA	TRBV5-1	TRBJ2-5
CASSSRETGELFF	TGTGCCAGCAGTTCCCGGGAGACCGGGGAGCTGTTTTTT	NA	once	TRBV12-3/TRBV12-4	TRBJ2-2
CASSQSGTASFRGQFF	TGTGCCAGCAGCCAAAGTGGGACCGCCTCTTTCCGCGGGCAGTTCTTC	NA	NA	TRBV3-1	TRBJ2-1
CASSLRGASEAFF	TGTGCCAGCAGTCTCAGGGGGGCGAGTGAAGCTTTCTTT	TRBD1	few	TRBV12-3/TRBV12-4	TRBJ1-1
CASSGAGGGTDTQYF	TGTGCCAGCAGTGGAGCGGGGGGTGGCACAGATACGCAGTATTTT	TRBD2	NA	TRBV2	TRBJ2-3
CSASLWGVGQPQHF	TGCAGTGCCAGCCTGTGGGGTGTCGGTCAGCCCCAGCATTTT	NA	few	TRBV20-1	TRBJ1-5
CASSYSSSPLHF	TGTGCCAGCAGTTACTCATCTTCACCCCTCCACTTT	NA	NA	TRBV6-5	TRBJ1-6
CASSQDLDGRSYNEQYF	TGCGCCAGCAGCCAAGACTTGGACGGGAGGTCCTACAATGAGCAGTACTTC	TRBD2	NA	TRBV4-3	TRBJ2-7
CASSERQGGANVLTF	TGTGCCAGCAGCGAGAGACAGGGTGGGGCCAACGTCCTGACTTTC	TRBD1	NA	TRBV7-2	TRBJ2-6
CASRGYETQYF	TGTGCCAGCAGGGGGTATGAGACCCAGTACTTC	NA	NA	TRBV2	TRBJ2-5
CASSSRGRNQPQHF	TGTGCCAGCAGTAGTAGGGGGCGAAATCAGCCCCAGCATTTT	TRBD1	few	TRBV6-5	TRBJ1-5
CASSISGTSRNTEAFF	TGTGCCAGTAGTATTTCCGGGACCTCACGGAACACTGAAGCTTTCTTT	NA	NA	TRBV19	TRBJ1-1
CSARGGTSGYNEQFF	TGCAGTGCTAGGGGGGGGACTAGCGGCTACAATGAGCAGTTCTTC	TRBD2	NA	TRBV20-1	TRBJ2-1
CSAWEQQGKKGNQPQHF	TGCAGTGCTTGGGAGCAACAGGGGAAGAAGGGCAATCAGCCCCAGCATTTT	TRBD1	few	TRBV20-1	TRBJ1-5
CASSKYRGNTYGYTF	TGTGCCAGCAGCAAGTACAGGGGGAATACCTATGGCTACACCTTC	TRBD1	few	TRBV6-2/TRBV6-3	TRBJ1-2
CASSSGLASRADAQYF	TGTGCCAGCAGTTCCGGACTAGCGTCTAGAGCAGATGCGCAATATTTT	TRBD2	once	TRBV12-3/TRBV12-4	TRBJ2-3
CASSEQAGVSSNEQFF	TGTGCCAGCAGTGAGCAAGCGGGAGTTAGTAGCAATGAGCAGTTCTTC	TRBD2	few	TRBV2	TRBJ2-1
CSARHGEAFF	TGCAGTGCTAGACACGGCGAAGCTTTCTTT	NA	NA	TRBV20-1	TRBJ1-1
CASSSGTGIFTDTQYF	TGTGCCAGCAGCAGCGGGACAGGAATTTTCACAGATACGCAGTATTTT	NA	NA	TRBV7-2	TRBJ2-3
CASSLRTSGTISSYNEQFF	TGTGCCAGCAGCTTACGGACTAGCGGGACTATTAGCTCCTACAATGAGCAGTTCTTC	TRBD2	few	TRBV7-8	TRBJ2-1
CASGARATSGKETQYF	TGCGCCAGCGGCGCCCGGGCTACTAGCGGGAAAGAGACCCAGTACTTC	TRBD2	few	TRBV5-1	TRBJ2-5
CASSRTRAANYGYTF	TGCGCCAGCAGCCGCACCAGGGCAGCTAACTATGGCTACACCTTC	NA	few	TRBV4-1	TRBJ1-2
CSVGGTRDTQYF	TGCAGCGTCGGAGGGACACGGGATACGCAGTATTTT	NA	few	TRBV29-1	TRBJ2-3
CASSPLGRTRKAYEQYF	TGTGCCAGCAGCCCTCTGGGCCGGACCCGTAAGGCGTACGAGCAGTACTTC	NA	NA	TRBV3-1	TRBJ2-7
CRQGEVEAFF	TGCAGACAGGGGGAGGTTGAAGCTTTCTTT	TRBD1	NA	TRBV20-1	TRBJ1-1
CAISSLGNTEAFF	TGTGCCATCAGTTCCTTAGGGAACACTGAAGCTTTCTTT	NA	few	TRBV10-3	TRBJ1-1
CASSEYGDYGYTF	TGTGCCAGCAGTGAATACGGCGACTATGGCTACACCTTC	NA	many	TRBV25-1	TRBJ1-2
CSVGHFAWVSTEAFF	TGCAGCGTTGGCCATTTCGCATGGGTGAGCACTGAAGCTTTCTTT	NA	NA	TRBV29-1	TRBJ1-1
CSAGIAGGASYEQYF	TGCAGCGCAGGGATAGCGGGAGGTGCTTCCTACGAGCAGTACTTC	TRBD2	once	TRBV29-1	TRBJ2-7
CASSPPYVDTQYF	TGTGCCAGCAGCCCGCCCTACGTGGATACGCAGTATTTT	NA	many	TRBV7-2	TRBJ2-3
CASRPSIQDRTQNTEAFF	TGTGCCAGCAGACCCTCCATCCAGGACAGAACACAGAACACTGAAGCTTTCTTT	NA	NA	TRBV7-9	TRBJ1-1
CASSQARAFLDNEQYF	TGCGCCAGCAGCCAAGCGCGGGCGTTTCTTGACAATGAGCAGTACTTC	NA	NA	TRBV4-1	TRBJ2-7
CASSRFGTTRYGSDTQYF	TGCGCCAGCAGCCGCTTTGGGACTACAAGGTACGGGTCAGATACGCAGTATTTT	TRBD2	NA	TRBV5-1	TRBJ2-3
CASSLASGTRSYEQYF	TGTGCCAGCAGCTTAGCTAGCGGGACCCGGTCTTACGAGCAGTACTTC	TRBD2	few	TRBV7-6	TRBJ2-7
CASSRERVDTEAFF	TGCGCCAGCAGCCGAGAGAGGGTTGACACTGAAGCTTTCTTT	NA	NA	TRBV4-1	TRBJ1-1
CAIRPTGTYEQYF	TGTGCCATCAGGCCGACAGGTACCTACGAGCAGTACTTC	NA	once	TRBV10-3	TRBJ2-7
CASSPSGGGPYNEQFF	TGTGCCAGCAGCCCTAGCGGGGGAGGTCCCTACAATGAGCAGTTCTTC	TRBD2	once	TRBV9	TRBJ2-1
CASSLEIVQGGAYGYTF	TGTGCCAGCAGCTTAGAAATCGTCCAGGGGGGCGCCTATGGCTACACCTTC	TRBD1	few	TRBV7-9	TRBJ1-2
CASSFRLAGGLETQYF	TGTGCCAGCAGTTTTCGCCTAGCGGGGGGGCTAGAGACCCAGTACTTC	TRBD2	few	TRBV27	TRBJ2-5
CASSQERGDYNEQFF	TGCGCCAGCAGCCAAGAGAGGGGAGACTACAATGAGCAGTTCTTC	NA	few	TRBV4-3	TRBJ2-1
CASSPNDRVGGEQYF	TGTGCCAGCAGTCCCAACGACAGGGTGGGTGGAGAGCAGTACTTC	TRBD1	NA	TRBV12-3/TRBV12-4	TRBJ2-7
CASSFNRGRPDTQYF	TGTGCCAGCAGCTTCAACAGGGGTCGCCCAGATACGCAGTATTTT	NA	few	TRBV21-1	TRBJ2-3
CASSRHRTSGTYEQYF	TGTGCCAGCAGCCGCCACAGGACTAGCGGAACCTACGAGCAGTACTTC	TRBD2	NA	TRBV4-2	TRBJ2-7
CSARDRTGFNEQFF	TGCAGTGCTAGAGATAGGACAGGGTTCAATGAGCAGTTCTTC	TRBD1	few	TRBV20-1	TRBJ2-1
CASSGAPGHGALVVEYF	TGTGCCAGCAGCGGAGCACCGGGACACGGAGCCCTTGTTGTGGAGTATTTT	NA	NA	TRBV9	TRBJ2-3
CASNIAGRTYSYEQYF	TGTGCCAGCAACATAGCAGGGCGGACTTACTCCTACGAGCAGTACTTC	NA	NA	TRBV7-9	TRBJ2-7
CASSPTPREKLFF	TGCGCCAGCAGCCCAACCCCTCGGGAAAAACTGTTTTTT	NA	few	TRBV5-1	TRBJ1-4
CASSEALIRGGGETQYF	TGTGCCAGCAGTGAAGCGCTTATACGTGGCGGGGGGGAAACGCAGTATTTT	TRBD2	once	TRBV2	TRBJ2-3
CASSATGRILETQYF	TGTGCCAGCAGCGCGACAGGGAGGATTTTAGAGACCCAGTACTTC	NA	NA	TRBV5-5	TRBJ2-5
CASFKNTEAFF	TGTGCCAGCTTTAAGAACACTGAAGCTTTCTTT	NA	NA	TRBV6-5	TRBJ1-1
CSVLFSGRSDTQYF	TGCAGCGTTCTTTTTAGCGGGAGGTCAGATACGCAGTATTTT	TRBD2	few	TRBV29-1	TRBJ2-3
CASSWTGLETQYF	TGTGCCAGCAGCTGGACAGGGCTGGAGACCCAGTACTTC	TRBD1	NA	TRBV7-8	TRBJ2-5
CSGLHAGGRYVYTF	TGCAGTGGCCTTCATGCAGGGGGCAGATATGTCTACACCTTC	TRBD1	once	TRBV20-1	TRBJ1-2
CSASRGSFSNYEQYF	TGCAGTGCTAGTCGCGGGAGTTTTTCTAACTACGAGCAGTACTTC	TRBD2	few	TRBV20-1	TRBJ2-7
CASSSQTGTGDGYTF	TGTGCCAGCAGTTCCCAGACCGGGACAGGCGATGGCTACACCTTC	TRBD1	NA	TRBV27	TRBJ1-2
CASRLEDREGSNEQFF	TGTGCCAGCAGACTGGAGGACAGGGAAGGTTCTAATGAGCAGTTCTTC	TRBD1	few	TRBV5-4	TRBJ2-1